Sequencing of this T cell receptor (beta chain) was carried out in a study of blood T cell repertoires in COVID-19. At the level of the study: Specimens from acute and convalescent COVID-19 originated in the United States, Italy and Spain.

Participants, about 18 to 90 years old, spanned some 23 US areas. Participant-reported clinical history was the basis for cohort assignment. TCRdb keeps only in-frame clones here, not all; method: immunoSEQ multiplex PCR. The sample has a few hundred thousand clones, just under 90% seen once. Material: PBMCs or T cells enriched from blood (not recorded which). The receptor was isolated from a woman between 45 and 60 years old who had recovered from COVID-19.

CDR3 bases: TGTGCCACCAGTGATAGTTCGATCCAGGGTAAAGATACGCAGTATTTT. Its translation is CATSDSSIQGKDTQYF. V gene TRBV24-1 combines with J gene TRBJ2-3, with D possibly TRBD1 on 5 matching bases. The V gene's germline CDR1 is KGHDR and CDR2 SFDVKD. Between the trimmed V and J ends, which lost 3 bases and 5 bases, there was a span of 17 bases. The CDR3 contains 16 residues.